This T cell receptor (beta chain) was documented in a study of identical twins. General study results and limits: Cord blood's abundant beta clonotypes had fewer insertions, unlike memory repertoires. Low generation probability was overrepresented in out-of-frame alpha sequences shared by twins. Excess sharing by twins proved weaker in beta out-of-frame sequences.

The V and J ends lost 5 bases and 0 bases respectively, with 7 bases between them. This CDR3 contains 14 residues. CDR1 is MNHEY, CDR2 SMNVEV, per germline (reference sequence). There are a few counts of this clonotype. Its specificity is not known. It was template switching that added a universal primer site, and there were unique molecular identifiers on the cDNA. Each CDR3 protein gets one entry after TCRdb re-called the 5' RACE reads with MiXCR. The data contain under 350,000 distinct CDR3 sequences, 8.5% to 9.5% of them singletons. These data were also reused for a study on yellow fever vaccine responses in identical twins.

Sequences were obtained from CD8+ T cells sorted from blood. This sequence joins TRBV27 and TRBJ1-4; D ambiguous. The sequence derives from a woman under 30 in good health. CDR3 in DNA: TGTGCCAGCAGTCCCCTTCCAACTAATGAAAAACTGTTTTTT. Translating gives CASSPLPTNEKLFF.